This paragraph covers one TCR beta chain sequence. Using RNA transcripts as the source, TCR beta CDR3 regions were amplified. A first-round RT-PCR of the TCR CDR3 used the HTBI primer set. TCRdb fed the multiplex PCR reads into MiXCR, producing one record per CDR3 protein. The sample has fewer than 650,000 distinct CDR3 sequences, approximately 15% seen once; the top ten hold roughly 7.7%. Uncontrolled infection, other autoimmune disease, pregnancy or lactation disqualified patients from enrolment. This sample was taken from a study of T cells in Graves' hyperthyroidism and ophthalmopathy. Material: blood. The sequence derives from a woman in her late teens or twenties with Graves' ophthalmopathy.

Here the CDR3 DNA reads TGCAGTGCTAGCACAGGGCTTGAGGGCTACACCTTC. Amino acids: CSASTGLEGYTF. The V gene is TRBV20-1, the J gene TRBJ1-2, with a possible D match to TRBD1 (6 bases). V was clipped by 3 bases and J by 8 bases, with 13 bases between them. Germline V gene lookup returns CDR1 DFQATT and CDR2 SNEGSKA (reference sequence). The CDR3 runs to 12 residues.